This TCR beta chain derives from a study of a mutant IDH1 vaccine in newly diagnosed glioma (dated by TCRdb to about 2021). Background for the entire study: Vaccination began 4-6 weeks after radiotherapy alone, or alongside temozolomide cycles in the chemotherapy-containing groups. Of the 30 to 35 patients who were treated, around 62% were male and approximately 40% were female, and the mean age was about 37 years. Prior to enrollment, patients had been given standard therapy consisting of radiotherapy alone, temozolomide alone, or radiochemotherapy with temozolomide, with the combination given to most patients. Visit V12 was the week-35 safety follow-up and visit V13 was the week-47 end of study. Peripheral blood was collected at six visits: V03 (baseline), V05, V07, V10, V12 and V13. Longitudinal TCRB deep sequencing was done for 25 to 30 treated patients, wherever samples were available for exploratory analyses. What the research found in general, with its limitations: Selection of PBMC samples for TCRB deep sequencing was based on availability. The authors noted that analyses of patient blood samples could not be reproduced because of sample limitations. Changes in the top peripheral T cell clonotypes picked up by TCRB sequencing did not appear to be linked to pseudoprogression. Across multiple MHC alleles, vaccine-induced immune responses were seen in about 93% of patients.

The CDR3 covers 13 residues, taking in both the cysteine and the phenylalanine. Just the 39-base CDR3 DNA is kept, in frame starting at base 1. V sheds 4 bases and J sheds 5 bases, leaving 9 bases between their ends. Sequences MRHNA (CDR1) and SNTAGT (CDR2) are obtained from the germline V gene. Turning to this clone: The antigen it recognizes is unknown. No per-base quality is available; no much larger clone lies one base away.

The time point label on this specimen signifies: week 35, safety follow-up. Each vaccine dose, consisting of 300 ug of a 20-mer mutant IDH1 peptide in Montanide, was administered subcutaneously with topical imiquimod. Patients were given eight vaccinations, in weeks 1, 3, 5, 7, 11, 15, 19 and 23, which matched visits V03 through V10. Donors had newly diagnosed WHO grade 3 or 4 IDH1-mutant astrocytomas with loss of nuclear ATRX. The samples were drawn from NOA16, a multicentre, single-arm, open-label phase I trial in Germany that tested a mutant IDH1 peptide vaccine in humans for the first time. The DNeasy Blood and Tissue Kit was used to extract genomic DNA from EDTA blood for TCRB sequencing. The method behind the library was the immunoSEQ multiplex PCR assay. The hsTCRB Kit was used according to the manufacturer's protocol to amplify rearranged TCR beta chain sequences. An Illumina MiSeq was used to sequence the TCRB libraries. Processing in the source paper ran as follows. The proprietary platform of the kit vendor was used for demultiplexing, trimming and gene mapping. In its TCRdb copy, this immuneACCESS table keeps in-frame sequences only and misses some clones. Where compared with another copy, unresolved V genes explain less than half of these, and the others have no known cause. V and J calls and clone size are given by that table; D and trimming were obtained from the DNA. The sample includes tens of thousands of clones, with around 80% observed a single time. More than 9% of the sample is taken by the ten largest.

The clonotype comes from a middle-aged man with glioma. The receptor chain draws on TRBV6-4 and TRBJ1-5, with no D gene named confidently. Sequenced here: PBMCs, sampled from a glioma patient whose treatment included an IDH1 peptide vaccine. The CDR3 protein: CASSVEPHQPQHF. The DNA reads as follows: TGTGCCAGCAGTGTGGAACCTCATCAGCCCCAGCATTTT.